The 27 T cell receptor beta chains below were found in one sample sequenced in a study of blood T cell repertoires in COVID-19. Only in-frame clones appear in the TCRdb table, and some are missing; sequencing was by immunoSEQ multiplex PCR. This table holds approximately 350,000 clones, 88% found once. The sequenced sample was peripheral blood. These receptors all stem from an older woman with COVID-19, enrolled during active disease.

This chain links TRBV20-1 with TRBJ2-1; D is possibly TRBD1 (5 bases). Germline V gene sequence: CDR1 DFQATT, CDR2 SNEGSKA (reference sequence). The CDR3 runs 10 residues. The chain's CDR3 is CRDRGNEQFF. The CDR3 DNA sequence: TGCAGAGATAGGGGAAATGAGCAGTTCTTC.

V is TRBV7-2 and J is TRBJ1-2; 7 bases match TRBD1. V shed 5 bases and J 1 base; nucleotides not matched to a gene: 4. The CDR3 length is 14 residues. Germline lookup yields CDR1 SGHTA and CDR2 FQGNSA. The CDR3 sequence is CASSPGGLNYGYTF. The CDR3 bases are TGTGCCAGCAGCCCAGGGGGACTTAACTATGGCTACACCTTC.

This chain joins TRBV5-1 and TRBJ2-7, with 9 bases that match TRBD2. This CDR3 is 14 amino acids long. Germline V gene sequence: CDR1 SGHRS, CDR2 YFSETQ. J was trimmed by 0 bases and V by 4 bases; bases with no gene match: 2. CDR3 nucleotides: TGCGCCAGCAGCCCTAGCGGGGACTCCTACGAGCAGTACTTC. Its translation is CASSPSGDSYEQYF.

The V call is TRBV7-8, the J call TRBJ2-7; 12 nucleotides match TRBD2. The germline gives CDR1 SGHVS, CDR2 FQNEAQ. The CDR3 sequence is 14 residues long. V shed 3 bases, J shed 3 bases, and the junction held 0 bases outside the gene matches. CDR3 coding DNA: TGTGCCAGCAGCTTGACTAGCGGGGGCTACGAGCAGTACTTC. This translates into CASSLTSGGYEQYF.

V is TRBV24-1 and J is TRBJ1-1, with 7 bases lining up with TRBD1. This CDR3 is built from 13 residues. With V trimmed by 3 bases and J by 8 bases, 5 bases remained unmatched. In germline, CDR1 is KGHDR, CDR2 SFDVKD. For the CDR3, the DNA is TGTGCCACCAGTGATGACAGGGCCACCGAAGCTTTCTTT. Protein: CATSDDRATEAFF.

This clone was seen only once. The CDR3 nucleotides read TGTGCCAGTTCTACTAGCGGGGGGCTCCACGAGCAGTACTTC. This gives the protein CASSTSGGLHEQYF. The chain joins TRBV19 to TRBJ2-7; TRBD2 aligns across 12 bases. Germline V gene lookup returns CDR1 LNHDA and CDR2 SQIVND (reference sequence). With V trimmed by 8 bases and J by 5 bases, 7 bases remained unmatched. This CDR3 comprises 14 residues.

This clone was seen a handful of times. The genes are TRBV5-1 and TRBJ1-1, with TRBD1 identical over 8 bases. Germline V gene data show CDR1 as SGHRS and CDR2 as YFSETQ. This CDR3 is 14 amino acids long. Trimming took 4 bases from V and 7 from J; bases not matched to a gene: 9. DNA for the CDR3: TGCGCCAGCAGCACCGGACAGGGAGCTATTGAAGCTTTCTTT. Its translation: CASSTGQGAIEAFF.

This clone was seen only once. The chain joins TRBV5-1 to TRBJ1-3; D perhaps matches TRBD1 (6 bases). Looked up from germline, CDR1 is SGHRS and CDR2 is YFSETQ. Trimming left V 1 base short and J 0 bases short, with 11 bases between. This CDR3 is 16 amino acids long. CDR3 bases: TGCGCCAGCAGCTTGACAGGGATTACCTCTGGAAACACCATATATTTT. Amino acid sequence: CASSLTGITSGNTIYF.

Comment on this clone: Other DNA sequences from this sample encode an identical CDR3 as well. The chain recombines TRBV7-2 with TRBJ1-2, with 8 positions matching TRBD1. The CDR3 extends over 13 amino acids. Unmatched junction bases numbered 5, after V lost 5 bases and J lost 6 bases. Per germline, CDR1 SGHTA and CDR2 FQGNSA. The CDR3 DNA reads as TGTGCCAGCAGCCCCGGACAGGGCGATGGCTACACCTTC. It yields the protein CASSPGQGDGYTF.

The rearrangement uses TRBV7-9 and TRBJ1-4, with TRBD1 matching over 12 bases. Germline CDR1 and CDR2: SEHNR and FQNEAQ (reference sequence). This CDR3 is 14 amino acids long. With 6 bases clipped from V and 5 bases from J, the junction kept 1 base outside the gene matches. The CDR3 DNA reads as TGTGCCAGCAGGGGGACAGGGGGCAATGAAAAACTGTTTTTT. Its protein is CASRGTGGNEKLFF.

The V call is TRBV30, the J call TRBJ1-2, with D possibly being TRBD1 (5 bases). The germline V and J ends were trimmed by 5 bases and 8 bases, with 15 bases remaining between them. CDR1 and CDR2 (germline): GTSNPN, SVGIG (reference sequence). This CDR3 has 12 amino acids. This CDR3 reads CAWGDLLRGYTF. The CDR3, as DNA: TGTGCCTGGGGGGACTTACTCCGGGGCTACACCTTC.

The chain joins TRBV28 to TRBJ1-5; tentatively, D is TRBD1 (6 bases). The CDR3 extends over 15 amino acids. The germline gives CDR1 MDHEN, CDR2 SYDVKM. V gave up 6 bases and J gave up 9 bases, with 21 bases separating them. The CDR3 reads CASRDATGGPTPQHF. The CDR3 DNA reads TGTGCCAGCAGGGACGCGACAGGAGGTCCGACGCCCCAGCATTTT.

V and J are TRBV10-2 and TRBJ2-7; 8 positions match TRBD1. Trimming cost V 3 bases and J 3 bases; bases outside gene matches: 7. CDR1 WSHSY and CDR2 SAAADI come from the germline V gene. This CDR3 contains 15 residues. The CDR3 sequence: CASSEEQGQGYEQYF. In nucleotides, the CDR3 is TGCGCCAGCAGTGAAGAGCAAGGACAGGGCTACGAGCAGTACTTC.

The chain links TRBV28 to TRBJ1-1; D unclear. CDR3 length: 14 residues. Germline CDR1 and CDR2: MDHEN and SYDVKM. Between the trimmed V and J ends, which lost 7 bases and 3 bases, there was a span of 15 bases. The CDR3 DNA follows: TGTGCCAGCACGGTAGCTCGGTTCGACACTGAAGCTTTCTTT. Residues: CASTVARFDTEAFF.

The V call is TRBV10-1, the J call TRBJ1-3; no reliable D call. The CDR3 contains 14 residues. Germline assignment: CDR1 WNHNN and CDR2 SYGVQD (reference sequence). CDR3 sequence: CAKDGGYSGNTIYF. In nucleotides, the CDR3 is TGCGCTAAGGACGGAGGCTACTCTGGAAACACCATATATTTT.

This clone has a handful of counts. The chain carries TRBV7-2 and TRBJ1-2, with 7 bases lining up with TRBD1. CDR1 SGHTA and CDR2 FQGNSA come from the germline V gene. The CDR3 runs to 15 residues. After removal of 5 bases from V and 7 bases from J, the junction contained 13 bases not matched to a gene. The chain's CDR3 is CASSPWTGEQSGYTF. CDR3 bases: TGTGCCAGCAGCCCCTGGACAGGCGAACAGAGTGGCTACACCTTC.

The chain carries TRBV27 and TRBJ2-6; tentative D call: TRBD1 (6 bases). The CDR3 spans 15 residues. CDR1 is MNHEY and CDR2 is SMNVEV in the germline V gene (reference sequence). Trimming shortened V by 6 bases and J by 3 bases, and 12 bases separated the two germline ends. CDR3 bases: TGTGCCAGCAGGGGGGCCGGGTATGGGGCCAACGTCCTGACTTTC. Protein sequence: CASRGAGYGANVLTF.

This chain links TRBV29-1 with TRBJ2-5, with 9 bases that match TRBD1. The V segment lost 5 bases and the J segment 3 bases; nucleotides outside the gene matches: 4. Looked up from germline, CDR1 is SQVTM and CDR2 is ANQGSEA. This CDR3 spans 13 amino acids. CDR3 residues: CSVPGQGKETQYF. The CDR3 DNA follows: TGCAGCGTTCCGGGACAGGGCAAAGAGACCCAGTACTTC.

CDR3 sequence reads: CASRAERAGGYTDTQYF. Here the CDR3 DNA reads TGTGCCAGTCGCGCCGAGAGGGCGGGGGGGTACACAGATACGCAGTATTTT. J is TRBJ2-3 and V is TRBV19; TRBD2 agrees at 9 bases. The ends lost 8 bases at V and 2 bases at J; junction bases unmatched: 14. The CDR3 consists of 17 residues. The germline V gene has CDR1 LNHDA and CDR2 SQIVND (reference sequence). The whole variable domain, filled in from reference TRBV19 and TRBJ2-3, reads DGGITQSPKYLFRKEGQNVTLSCEQNLNHDAMYWYRQDPGQGLRLIYYSQIVNDFQKGDIAEGYSVSREKKESFPLTVTSAQKNPTAFYLCASRAERAGGYTDTQYFGPGTRLTVL.

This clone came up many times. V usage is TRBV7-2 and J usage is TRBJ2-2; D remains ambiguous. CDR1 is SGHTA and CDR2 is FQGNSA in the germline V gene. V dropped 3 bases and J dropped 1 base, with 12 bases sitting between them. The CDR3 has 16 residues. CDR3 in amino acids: CASSFNPGGNTGELFF. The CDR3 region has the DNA TGTGCCAGCAGCTTCAACCCCGGCGGGAACACCGGGGAGCTGTTTTTT.

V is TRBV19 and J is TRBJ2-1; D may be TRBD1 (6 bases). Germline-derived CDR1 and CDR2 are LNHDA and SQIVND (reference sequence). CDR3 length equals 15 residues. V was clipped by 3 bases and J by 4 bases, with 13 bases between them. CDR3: CASSIGRGIYNEQFF. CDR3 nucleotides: TGTGCCAGTAGTATCGGCAGGGGAATTTACAATGAGCAGTTCTTC.

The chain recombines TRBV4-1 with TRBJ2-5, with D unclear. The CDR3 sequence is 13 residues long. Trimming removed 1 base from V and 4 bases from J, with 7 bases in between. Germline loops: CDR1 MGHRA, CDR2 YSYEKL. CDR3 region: CASSQGPRETQYF. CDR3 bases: TGCGCCAGCAGCCAAGGCCCGAGAGAGACCCAGTACTTC.

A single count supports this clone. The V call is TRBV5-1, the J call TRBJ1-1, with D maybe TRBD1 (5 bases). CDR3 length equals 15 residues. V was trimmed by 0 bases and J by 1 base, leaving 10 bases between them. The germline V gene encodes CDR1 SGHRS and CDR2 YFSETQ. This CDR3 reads CASSLAAQANTEAFF. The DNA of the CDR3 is TGCGCCAGCAGCTTGGCCGCACAGGCGAACACTGAAGCTTTCTTT.

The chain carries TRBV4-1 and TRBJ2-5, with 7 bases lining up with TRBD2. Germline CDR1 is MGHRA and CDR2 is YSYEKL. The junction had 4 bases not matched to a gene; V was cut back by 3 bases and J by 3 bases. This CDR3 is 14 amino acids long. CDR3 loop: CASSHPGLEETQYF. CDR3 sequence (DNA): TGCGCCAGCAGCCATCCCGGACTAGAAGAGACCCAGTACTTC.

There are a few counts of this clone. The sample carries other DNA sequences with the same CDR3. The CDR3 is CASSLGGGTEAFF. The CDR3, as DNA: TGTGCCAGCAGTTTGGGAGGGGGGACTGAAGCTTTCTTT. The chain uses TRBV12-3 or TRBV12-4 and TRBJ1-1, with D possibly matching TRBD1 (6 bases). This CDR3 contains 13 residues. V was cut by 3 bases and J by 5 bases, with 10 bases left in between.

CDR3 nucleotide sequence: TGTGCCAGCAGCGTAGCACTTAACAATCAGCCCCAGCATTTT. This translates into CASSVALNNQPQHF. This sequence joins TRBV9 and TRBJ1-5; D call uncertain. The CDR3 has 14 residues. In germline, CDR1 is SGDLS, CDR2 YYNGEE. V lost 0 bases, J lost 3 bases, and 7 bases lay in between.

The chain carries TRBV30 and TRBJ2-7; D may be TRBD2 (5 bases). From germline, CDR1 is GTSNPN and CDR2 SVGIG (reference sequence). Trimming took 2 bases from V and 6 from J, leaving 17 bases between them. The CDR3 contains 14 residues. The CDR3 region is CAWSPLATPSEQYF. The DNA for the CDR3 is TGTGCCTGGAGTCCTCTAGCTACCCCGTCCGAGCAGTACTTC. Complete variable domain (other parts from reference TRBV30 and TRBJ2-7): SQTIHQWPATLVQPVGSPLSLECTVEGTSNPNLYWYRQAAGRGLQLLFYSVGIGQISSEVPQNLSASRPQDRQFILSSKKLLLSDSGFYLCAWSPLATPSEQYFGPGTRLTVT.